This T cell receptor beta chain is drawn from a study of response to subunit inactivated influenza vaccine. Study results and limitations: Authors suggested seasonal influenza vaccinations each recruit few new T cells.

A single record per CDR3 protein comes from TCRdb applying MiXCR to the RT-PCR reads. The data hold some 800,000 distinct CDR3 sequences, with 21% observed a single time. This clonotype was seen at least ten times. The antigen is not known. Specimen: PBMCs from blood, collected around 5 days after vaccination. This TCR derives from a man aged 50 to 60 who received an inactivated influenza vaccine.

This CDR3 is CASRASASGNEQFF. The CDR3 DNA follows: TGTGCCAGCCGTGCTAGCGCGAGTGGGAATGAGCAGTTCTTC. The rearrangement uses TRBV12-3 or TRBV12-4 and TRBJ2-1, with a tentative D call TRBD2 (6 bases). The CDR3 sequence is 14 residues long. V lost 8 bases to trimming and J lost 7 bases, with 18 bases between them.